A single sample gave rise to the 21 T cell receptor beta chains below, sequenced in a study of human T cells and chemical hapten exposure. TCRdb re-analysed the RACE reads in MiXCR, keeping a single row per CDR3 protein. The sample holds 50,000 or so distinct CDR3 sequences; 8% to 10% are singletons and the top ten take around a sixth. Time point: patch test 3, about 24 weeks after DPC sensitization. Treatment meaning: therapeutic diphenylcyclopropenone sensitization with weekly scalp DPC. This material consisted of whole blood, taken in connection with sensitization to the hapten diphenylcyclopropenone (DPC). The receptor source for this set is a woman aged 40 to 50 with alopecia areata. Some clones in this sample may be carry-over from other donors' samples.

The CDR3: CASSFGGTANNQPQHF. The CDR3 DNA is TGTGCCAGCAGCTTTGGCGGGACCGCGAACAATCAGCCCCAGCATTTT. The rearrangement links TRBV7-9 to TRBJ1-5, with a possible D match to TRBD1 (5 bases). Germline CDR1 and CDR2: SEHNR and FQNEAQ (reference sequence). The CDR3 has 16 amino acids. Trimming took 3 bases from V and 3 from J, leaving 15 bases between them. Drawing the rest from reference TRBV7-9 and TRBJ1-5, the complete variable domain is DTGVSQNPRHKITKRGQNVTFRCDPISEHNRLYWYRQTLGQGPEFLTYFQNEAQLEKSRLLSDRFSAERPKGSFSTLEIQRTEQGDSAMYLCASSFGGTANNQPQHFGDGTRLSIL.

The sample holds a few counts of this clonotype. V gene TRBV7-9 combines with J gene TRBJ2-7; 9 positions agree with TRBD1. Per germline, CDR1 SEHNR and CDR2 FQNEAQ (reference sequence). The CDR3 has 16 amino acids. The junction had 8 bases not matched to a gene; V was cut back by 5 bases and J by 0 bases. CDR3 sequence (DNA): TGTGCCAGCAGCCCCCGGACAGGGGAAAGCTCCTACGAGCAGTACTTC. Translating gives CASSPRTGESSYEQYF.

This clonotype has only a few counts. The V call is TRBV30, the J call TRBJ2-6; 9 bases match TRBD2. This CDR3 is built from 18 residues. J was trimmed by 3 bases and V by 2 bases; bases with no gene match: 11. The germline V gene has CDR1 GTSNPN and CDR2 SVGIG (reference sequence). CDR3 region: CAWSPRGGPLLGANVLTF. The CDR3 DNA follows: TGTGCCTGGAGTCCGCGGGGGGGCCCATTACTTGGGGCCAACGTCCTGACTTTC.

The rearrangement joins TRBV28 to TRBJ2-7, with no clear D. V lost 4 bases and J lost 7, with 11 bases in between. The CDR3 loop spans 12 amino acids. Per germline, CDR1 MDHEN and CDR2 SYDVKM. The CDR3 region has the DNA TGTGCCAGCAGTTCATCTCTCTGGGAGCAGTACTTC. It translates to CASSSSLWEQYF.

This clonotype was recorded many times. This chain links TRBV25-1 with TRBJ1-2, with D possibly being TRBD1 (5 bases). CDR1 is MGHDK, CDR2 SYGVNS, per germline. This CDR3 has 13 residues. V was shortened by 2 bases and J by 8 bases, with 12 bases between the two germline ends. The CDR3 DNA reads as TGTGCCAGCAGTGAAGGGAGGGGCGCCGGCTACACCTTC. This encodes CASSEGRGAGYTF.

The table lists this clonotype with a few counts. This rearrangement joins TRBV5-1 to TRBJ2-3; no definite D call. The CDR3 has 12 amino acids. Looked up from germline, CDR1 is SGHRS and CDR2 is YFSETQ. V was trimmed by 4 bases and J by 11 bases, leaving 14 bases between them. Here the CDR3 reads CASSVDFVGQYF. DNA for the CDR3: TGCGCCAGCAGCGTAGACTTCGTAGGGCAGTATTTT.

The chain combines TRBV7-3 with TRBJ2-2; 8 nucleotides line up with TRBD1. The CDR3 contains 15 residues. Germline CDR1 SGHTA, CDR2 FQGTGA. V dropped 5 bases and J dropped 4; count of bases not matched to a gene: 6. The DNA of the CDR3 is TGTGCCAGCAGCCTTCGACAGGGGAGCACCGGGGAGCTGTTTTTT. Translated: CASSLRQGSTGELFF.

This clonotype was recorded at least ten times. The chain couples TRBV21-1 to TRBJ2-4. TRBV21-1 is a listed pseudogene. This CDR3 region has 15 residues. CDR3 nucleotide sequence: TGTGCCAGCAGCAAACCAAGCCTGGCCAAAAACATTCAGTACTTC. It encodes CASSKPSLAKNIQYF.

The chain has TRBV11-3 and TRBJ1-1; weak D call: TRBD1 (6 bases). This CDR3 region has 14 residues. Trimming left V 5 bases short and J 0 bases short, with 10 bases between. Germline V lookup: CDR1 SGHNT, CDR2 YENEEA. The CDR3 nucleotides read TGTGCCAGCAGCCCCGGACAGATGAACACTGAAGCTTTCTTT. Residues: CASSPGQMNTEAFF. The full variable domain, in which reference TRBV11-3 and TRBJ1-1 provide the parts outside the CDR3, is EAGVVQSPRYKIIEKKQPVAFWCNPISGHNTLYWYLQNLGQGPELLIRYENEEAVDDSQLPKDRFSAERLKGVDSTLKIQPAELGDSAVYLCASSPGQMNTEAFFGQGTRLTVV.

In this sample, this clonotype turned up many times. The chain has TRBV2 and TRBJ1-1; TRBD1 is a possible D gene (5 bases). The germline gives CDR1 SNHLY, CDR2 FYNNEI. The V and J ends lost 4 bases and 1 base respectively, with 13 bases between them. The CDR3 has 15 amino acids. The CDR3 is CASSAYGGRNTEAFF. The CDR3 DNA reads TGTGCCAGCAGTGCCTATGGGGGGAGGAACACTGAAGCTTTCTTT.

The CDR3 nucleotides read TGTGCCAGCAGCGGATACGAGCGGTTAGCCAAAAACATTCAGTACTTC. Protein product: CASSGYERLAKNIQYF. The V call is TRBV9, the J call TRBJ2-4, with D maybe TRBD2 (5 bases). Between the trimmed V and J ends, which lost 3 bases and 0 bases, there was a span of 13 bases. The CDR3 consists of 16 residues. Germline-derived CDR1 and CDR2 are SGDLS and YYNGEE.

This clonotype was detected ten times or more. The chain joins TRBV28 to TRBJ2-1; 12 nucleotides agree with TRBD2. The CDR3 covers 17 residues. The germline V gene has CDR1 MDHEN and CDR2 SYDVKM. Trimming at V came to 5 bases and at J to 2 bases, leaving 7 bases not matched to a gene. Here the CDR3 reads CASSLLTSGGPYNEQFF. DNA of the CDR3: TGTGCCAGCAGTCTCCTGACTAGCGGGGGACCCTACAATGAGCAGTTCTTC. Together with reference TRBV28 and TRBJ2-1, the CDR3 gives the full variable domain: DVKVTQSSRYLVKRTGEKVFLECVQDMDHENMFWYRQDPGLGLRLIYFSYDVKMKEKGDIPEGYSVSREKKERFSLILESASTNQTSMYLCASSLLTSGGPYNEQFFGPGTRLTVL.

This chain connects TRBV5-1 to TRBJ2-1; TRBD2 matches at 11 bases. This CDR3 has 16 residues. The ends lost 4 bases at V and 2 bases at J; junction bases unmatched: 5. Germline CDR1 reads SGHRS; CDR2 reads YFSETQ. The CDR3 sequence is CASSPTSGGPYNEQFF. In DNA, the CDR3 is TGCGCCAGCAGCCCTACTAGCGGGGGACCCTACAATGAGCAGTTCTTC.

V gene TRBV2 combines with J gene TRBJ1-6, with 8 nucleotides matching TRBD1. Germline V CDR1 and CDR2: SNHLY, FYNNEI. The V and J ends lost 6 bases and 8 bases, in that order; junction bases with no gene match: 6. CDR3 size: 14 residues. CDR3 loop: CASRTGGRDSPLHF. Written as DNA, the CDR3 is TGTGCCAGCAGAACAGGGGGTAGAGATTCACCCCTCCACTTT.

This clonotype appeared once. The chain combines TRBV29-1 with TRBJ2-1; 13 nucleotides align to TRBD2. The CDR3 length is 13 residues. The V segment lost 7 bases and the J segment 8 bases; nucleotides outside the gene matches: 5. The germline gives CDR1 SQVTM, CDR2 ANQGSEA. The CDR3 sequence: CSARLAGGYEQFF. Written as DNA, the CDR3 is TGCAGCGCCAGACTAGCGGGGGGATATGAGCAGTTCTTC.

The CDR3: CASSQVRNTGELFF. CDR3 coding DNA: TGTGCCAGCAGCCAAGTCAGGAACACCGGGGAGCTGTTTTTT. The chain joins TRBV11-2 to TRBJ2-2; D not resolved. The CDR3 has 14 amino acids. Germline lookup yields CDR1 SGHAT and CDR2 FQNNGV. Trimming took 5 bases from V and 1 from J, leaving 8 bases between them. Variable domain in full (rest from reference TRBV11-2 and TRBJ2-2): EAGVAQSPRYKIIEKRQSVAFWCNPISGHATLYWYQQILGQGPKLLIQFQNNGVVDDSQLPKDRFSAERLKGVDSTLKIQPAKLEDSAVYLCASSQVRNTGELFFGEGSRLTVL.

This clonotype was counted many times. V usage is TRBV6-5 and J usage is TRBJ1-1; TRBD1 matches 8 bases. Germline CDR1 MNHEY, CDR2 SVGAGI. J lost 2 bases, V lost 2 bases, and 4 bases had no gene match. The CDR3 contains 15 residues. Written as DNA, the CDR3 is TGTGCCAGCAGTTACGAGGGACAGGTTAACACTGAAGCTTTCTTT. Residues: CASSYEGQVNTEAFF.

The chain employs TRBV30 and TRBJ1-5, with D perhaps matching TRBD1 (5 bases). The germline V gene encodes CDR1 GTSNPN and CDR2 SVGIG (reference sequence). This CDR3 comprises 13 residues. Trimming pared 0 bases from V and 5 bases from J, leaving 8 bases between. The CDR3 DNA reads TGTGCCTGGAGTGTATCGGGGGATCAGCCCCAGCATTTT. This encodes CAWSVSGDQPQHF.

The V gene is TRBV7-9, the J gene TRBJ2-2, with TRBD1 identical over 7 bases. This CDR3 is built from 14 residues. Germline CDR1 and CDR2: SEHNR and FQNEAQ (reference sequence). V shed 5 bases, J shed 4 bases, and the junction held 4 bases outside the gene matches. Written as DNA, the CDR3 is TGTGCCAGCAGCCACGGACAGGTCACCGGGGAGCTGTTTTTT. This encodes CASSHGQVTGELFF.

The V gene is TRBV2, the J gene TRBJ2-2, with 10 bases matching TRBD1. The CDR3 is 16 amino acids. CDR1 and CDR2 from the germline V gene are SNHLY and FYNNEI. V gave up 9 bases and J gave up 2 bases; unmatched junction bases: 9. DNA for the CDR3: TGTGCCAGTAGCGGGCGGACAGGGGGAAACACCGGGGAGCTGTTTTTT. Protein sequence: CASSGRTGGNTGELFF. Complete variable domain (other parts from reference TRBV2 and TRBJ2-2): EPEVTQTPSHQVTQMGQEVILRCVPISNHLYFYWYRQILGQKVEFLVSFYNNEISEKSEIFDDQFSVERPDGSNFTLKIRSTKLEDSAMYFCASSGRTGGNTGELFFGEGSRLTVL.

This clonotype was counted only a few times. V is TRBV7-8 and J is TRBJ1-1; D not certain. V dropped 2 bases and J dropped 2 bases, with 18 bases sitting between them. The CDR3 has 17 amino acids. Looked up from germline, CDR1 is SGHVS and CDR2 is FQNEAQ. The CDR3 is CASSLRADPGPNTEAFF. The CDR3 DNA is TGTGCCAGCAGCTTAAGGGCAGACCCGGGCCCCAACACTGAAGCTTTCTTT.